This is a list of T cell receptor beta chains from one sample in a study of cytomegalovirus exposure and HLA in healthy donors. Sequencing was performed with immunoSEQ multiplex PCR; in TCRdb, only in-frame clones are kept and a portion is missing. The table records about 90,000 clones, almost 85% of them present only once. The specimen sequenced was PBMCs. The source of these receptors is a woman aged 18-30 years in good health and CMV-seropositive. The CDR3 runs from the conserved cysteine through the conserved F or W. The D gene is left open where the match is weak. Expanded clones get a size class; other rows say once, few or many, or leave the size out.

clone_size j_call d_call v_call cdr3_aa cdr3_nt
few TRBJ1-2 TRBD1 TRBV25-1 CASSGTGYGYTF TGTGCCAGCAGTGGGACAGGGTATGGCTACACCTTC
. TRBJ1-5 TRBD1 TRBV28 CASIRQGGSNQPQHF TGTGCCAGCATTCGACAGGGCGGTAGCAATCAGCCCCAGCATTTT
. TRBJ2-5 . TRBV7-2 CASSFAVLGEETQYF .
. TRBJ2-5 TRBD1 TRBV4-1 CASSQGLPGGQETQYF TGCGCCAGCAGCCAAGGACTCCCAGGGGGCCAAGAGACCCAGTACTTC
. TRBJ1-6 TRBD1 TRBV19 CASSIRDRENSPLHF TGTGCCAGTAGTATTCGGGACAGGGAAAATTCACCCCTCCACTTT
few TRBJ2-3 TRBD2 TRBV7-2 CASSLALAGGRKQYF TGTGCCAGCAGCTTAGCCCTAGCGGGGGGTCGAAAGCAGTATTTT
. TRBJ2-7 TRBD1 TRBV18 CASSPFPTGDHEQYF TGTGCCAGCTCACCTTTCCCGACAGGGGACCACGAGCAGTACTTC
. TRBJ1-6 . TRBV19 CASSIGAGMEINSPLHF TGTGCCAGTAGTATCGGTGCAGGGATGGAGATTAATTCACCCCTCCACTTT
. TRBJ1-1 TRBD1 TRBV15 CATSSTGDFNTEAFF TGTGCCACCAGCAGCACAGGGGATTTTAACACTGAAGCTTTCTTT
. TRBJ1-6 . TRBV30 CASISRGSWNSPLHF TGTGCCTCAATTAGCCGGGGGTCCTGGAATTCACCCCTCCACTTT
. TRBJ1-1 . TRBV30 CAWSVYPVMNTEAFF TGTGCCTGGAGTGTATATCCAGTGATGAACACTGAAGCTTTCTTT
. TRBJ1-1 . TRBV19 CASSIVGSLNTEAFF TGTGCCAGTAGTATAGTGGGGAGTTTGAACACTGAAGCTTTCTTT
. TRBJ2-5 TRBD1 TRBV2 CASSPWDRETQYF TGTGCCAGCAGCCCCTGGGACAGAGAGACCCAGTACTTC
. TRBJ2-7 TRBD1 TRBV28 CASSLSSTGVPSYEQYF TGTGCCAGCAGTTTATCCTCAACAGGGGTCCCCTCCTACGAGCAGTACTTC
. TRBJ1-1 . TRBV15 CATSSDRATEAFF TGTGCCACCAGCTCGGACAGAGCCACTGAAGCTTTCTTT
. TRBJ2-3 . TRBV15 CATSSPLIWGVGDTQYF TGTGCCACCAGCAGCCCCTTGATTTGGGGGGTTGGGGATACGCAGTATTTT
. TRBJ2-7 . TRBV5-6 CASSSTGDMPPGLYEQYF TGTGCCAGCAGCTCAACGGGAGACATGCCCCCAGGACTCTACGAGCAGTACTTC
. TRBJ1-1 TRBD1 TRBV7-2 CASSFRANRGFMNTEAFF TGTGCCAGCAGCTTCAGGGCCAACAGGGGGTTCATGAACACTGAAGCTTTCTTT
. TRBJ1-2 TRBD1 TRBV6-6 CASSYVGTGDGYTF TGTGCCAGCAGTTATGTGGGGACAGGGGATGGCTACACCTTC
once TRBJ2-1 TRBD1 TRBV5-1 CASSLAGQDNEQFF TGCGCCAGCAGCTTGGCGGGACAGGACAATGAGCAGTTCTTC
. TRBJ1-5 . TRBV29-1 CSVDGSRGQPQHF TGCAGCGTTGACGGGTCTCGGGGACAGCCCCAGCATTTT
. TRBJ2-7 . TRBV20-1 CSATFRSEQYF TGCAGTGCTACCTTCAGAAGTGAGCAGTACTTC
. TRBJ2-3 TRBD2 TRBV9 CASRRASGQTDTQYF TGTGCCAGCAGGAGGGCTAGCGGGCAAACAGATACGCAGTATTTT
. TRBJ1-5 . TRBV4-2 CASSQDTGLNQPQHF TGTGCCAGCAGCCAAGATACTGGGCTCAATCAGCCCCAGCATTTT
. TRBJ2-7 . TRBV28 CAISRVGLYEQYF TGTGCCATTTCGCGGGTCGGACTTTACGAGCAGTACTTC
. TRBJ2-3 TRBD2 TRBV10-3 CAISPNSGANGDTQYF TGTGCCATCAGTCCAAATAGCGGGGCAAACGGAGATACGCAGTATTTT
few TRBJ2-3 . TRBV6-1 CASSDLGGAGTDTQYF TGTGCCAGCAGTGATTTGGGCGGGGCGGGCACAGATACGCAGTATTTT
. TRBJ1-6 . TRBV30 CAWSAPGGVGSPLHF TGTGCCTGGAGTGCACCGGGGGGGGTAGGATCACCCCTCCACTTT
few TRBJ1-2 . TRBV4-3 CASSHHRTLAVYGYTF TGCGCCAGCAGCCACCACAGGACCCTCGCCGTTTATGGCTACACCTTC
. TRBJ1-4 . TRBV15 CATSRVGGALNEKLFF TGTGCCACCAGCAGAGTGGGGGGGGCCCTTAATGAAAAACTGTTTTTT
. TRBJ2-7 TRBD1 TRBV4-1 CASSQPPGTGIAYEQYF TGCGCCAGCAGCCAACCACCGGGGACAGGGATCGCCTACGAGCAGTACTTC
once TRBJ1-1 . TRBV20-1 CSANRVPEAFF TGCAGTGCTAACAGGGTCCCTGAAGCTTTCTTT
once TRBJ1-6 TRBD1 TRBV10-3 CASGQGLNSPLHF TGTGCCAGCGGACAGGGGCTGAATTCACCCCTCCACTTT
few TRBJ1-5 . TRBV7-2 CASSLRGNSNQPQHF TGTGCCAGCAGCTTAAGGGGTAATAGCAATCAGCCCCAGCATTTT
. TRBJ2-6 TRBD1 TRBV9 CASSTGTGSTGANVLTF TGTGCCAGCTCGACCGGGACAGGGAGTACTGGGGCCAACGTCCTGACTTTC
. TRBJ1-1 . TRBV6-5 CASSYGSGNSAFF TGTGCCAGCAGTTACGGGAGTGGTAATTCGGCTTTCTTT
. TRBJ2-2 . TRBV7-2 CASSLYSLGNTGELFF TGTGCCAGCAGCTTATACAGCTTGGGGAACACCGGGGAGCTGTTTTTT
. TRBJ1-2 TRBD1 TRBV5-8 CASSSDSDRGGYTF TGTGCCAGCAGCTCGGACTCGGACAGGGGCGGCTACACCTTC
. TRBJ2-7 TRBD1 TRBV27 CASSLGWDSYYEQYF TGTGCCAGCAGTTTGGGATGGGACAGCTATTACGAGCAGTACTTC
. TRBJ2-3 TRBD2 TRBV6-5 CASSFKSGGYPDTQYF TGTGCCAGCAGTTTCAAAAGCGGGGGGTACCCAGATACGCAGTATTTT
once TRBJ2-7 . TRBV7-6 CASSSGLDSSYEQYF TGTGCCAGCAGTTCCGGTCTAGACAGCTCCTACGAGCAGTACTTC
. TRBJ1-1 TRBD1 TRBV30 CAWNGQGQTEAFF TGTGCCTGGAATGGACAGGGTCAAACTGAAGCTTTCTTT
. TRBJ1-6 . TRBV2 CASVRGANSPLHF TGTGCCAGCGTTCGGGGGGCAAATTCACCCCTCCACTTT
medium-sized TRBJ2-1 . TRBV30 CAWSVPGVYNEQFF TGTGCCTGGAGTGTACCGGGGGTATACAATGAGCAGTTCTTC
. TRBJ1-1 TRBD1 TRBV7-9 CASSQRQGSMNTEAFF TGTGCCAGCAGCCAAAGACAGGGAAGCATGAACACTGAAGCTTTCTTT
. TRBJ2-1 TRBD2 TRBV11-2 CASSSTSGVYEQFF TGTGCCAGCAGCTCGACTAGCGGGGTCTATGAGCAGTTCTTC
. TRBJ2-3 TRBD2 TRBV9 CASSELAGLDTQYF TGTGCCAGCAGCGAACTAGCGGGGTTGGATACGCAGTATTTT
. TRBJ2-7 TRBD1 TRBV15 CATSRDRGSYEQYF TGTGCCACCAGCAGGGACAGGGGGTCCTACGAGCAGTACTTC
. TRBJ1-4 TRBD1 TRBV19 CASGDGTATNEKLFF TGTGCCAGTGGGGACGGGACAGCAACTAATGAAAAACTGTTTTTT
. TRBJ2-3 TRBD1 TRBV5-1 CASSLAEGGRDTQYF TGCGCCAGCAGCTTGGCCGAAGGGGGCCGAGATACGCAGTATTTT
. TRBJ2-7 TRBD2 TRBV6-6 CASSSSGGAQEQYF TGTGCCAGCAGTTCCAGCGGGGGGGCCCAAGAGCAGTACTTC
. TRBJ2-7 . TRBV7-2 CASSTVAEGSYEQYF TGTGCCAGCAGCACGGTAGCGGAGGGCTCCTACGAGCAGTACTTC
once TRBJ2-7 TRBD1 TRBV6-5 CASSYSGQSYEQYF TGTGCCAGCAGTTACTCGGGACAGTCCTACGAGCAGTACTTC
. TRBJ2-7 . TRBV2 CASKYGVRAAEQYF TGTGCCAGCAAGTACGGGGTTAGGGCGGCCGAGCAGTACTTC